This entry lists 22 T cell receptor beta chains sequenced from one sample in a study of pediatric ulcerative colitis. This table comes from immunoSEQ multiplex PCR, and its TCRdb copy is limited to in-frame clones, with some not included. The data show over 15,000 clones, with less than 85% seen just once and around 6.6% held by the top ten. One to two pinch biopsies were taken from the rectum during colonoscopy. The specimen was gut tissue. The receptors here all came from a boy under 18 with moderate ulcerative colitis.

The J gene is TRBJ2-1, the V gene TRBV16, with D hard to call. The CDR3 runs to 13 residues. With 4 bases removed from V and 3 bases from J, the gap between germline ends came to 7 bases. Per germline, CDR1 KGHSY and CDR2 FQNENV. In nucleotides, the CDR3 is TGTGCCAGCAGCCCGCAACACTACAATGAGCAGTTCTTC. Translated: CASSPQHYNEQFF.

The V call is TRBV2, the J call TRBJ1-5; D gene unclear. This CDR3 is 13 amino acids long. Trimming left V 4 bases short and J 4 bases short, with 8 bases between. Germline V lookup: CDR1 SNHLY, CDR2 FYNNEI. CDR3 residues: CASSAMGNQPQHF. In nucleotides, the CDR3 is TGTGCCAGCAGTGCTATGGGGAATCAGCCCCAGCATTTT.

This sequence joins TRBV6-6 and TRBJ1-4; 7 bases align to TRBD1. Germline-derived CDR1 and CDR2 are MNHNY and SVGAGI (reference sequence). V was clipped by 2 bases and J by 5 bases; unmatched bases: 5. This CDR3 is built from 15 residues. This chain's CDR3 is CASSYENRGNEKLFF. In nucleotides, the CDR3 is TGTGCCAGCAGTTACGAAAACAGGGGAAATGAAAAACTGTTTTTT.

Only a few counts were recorded for this clone. The CDR3 is CASSIPQCTGKDTEAFF. DNA for the CDR3: TGTGCCAGCAGCATTCCCCAATGTACAGGGAAGGACACTGAAGCTTTCTTT. This sequence joins TRBV21-1 and TRBJ1-1; whether TRBD1, the table's D call, matches the DNA was not checked. TRBV21-1 is tagged as a pseudogene. CDR3 length: 17 amino acids.

The chain uses TRBV30 and TRBJ2-7; a weak D match, TRBD2 (6 bases). Looked up from germline, CDR1 is GTSNPN and CDR2 is SVGIG (reference sequence). This CDR3 has 13 residues. Trimming shortened V by 2 bases and J by 3 bases, and 11 bases separated the two germline ends. The CDR3 DNA follows: TGTGCCTGGAGTAGAGTAGCGGTCTACGAGCAGTACTTC. Translating gives CAWSRVAVYEQYF.

The chain joins TRBV5-1 to TRBJ2-7, with 8 positions matching TRBD2. Germline CDR1 is SGHRS and CDR2 is YFSETQ. J lost 3 bases, V lost 3 bases, and 2 bases had no gene match. This CDR3 is built from 13 residues. The CDR3 region is CASSSGLVYEQYF. CDR3 coding DNA: TGCGCCAGCAGCTCGGGACTAGTCTACGAGCAGTACTTC.

This rearrangement joins TRBV5-4 to TRBJ2-6; D perhaps matches TRBD2 (5 bases). CDR1 SGHNT and CDR2 YYREEE come from the germline V gene (reference sequence). The V and J ends lost 2 bases and 3 bases respectively, with 12 bases between them. The CDR3 has 16 residues. For the CDR3, the DNA is TGTGCCAGCAGCTTCTGGACCGGGGATGGGGCCAACGTCCTGACTTTC. It yields the protein CASSFWTGDGANVLTF. Full variable domain (outside the CDR3, taken from reference TRBV5-4 and TRBJ2-6): ETGVTQSPTHLIKTRGQQVTLRCSSQSGHNTVSWYQQALGQGPQFIFQYYREEENGRGNFPPRFSGLQFPNYSSELNVNALELDDSALYLCASSFWTGDGANVLTFGAGSRLTVL.

This clone was detected only a few times. The V gene is TRBV6-1, the J gene TRBJ1-1, with 8 bases aligning to TRBD1. The CDR3 extends over 15 amino acids. From germline, CDR1 is MNHNS and CDR2 SASEGT. After removal of 3 bases from V and 5 bases from J, the junction contained 8 bases not matched to a gene. This CDR3 is CASSDEGQGRTEAFF. The CDR3 DNA sequence: TGTGCCAGCAGTGATGAAGGACAGGGTCGGACTGAAGCTTTCTTT.

The rearrangement links TRBV28 to TRBJ1-1, with a tentative D call TRBD1 (6 bases). There are 16 residues in the CDR3. V lost 3 bases and J 4 bases, leaving 18 bases between the germline ends. CDR1 is MDHEN, CDR2 SYDVKM, per germline. The CDR3, as DNA: TGTGCCAGCAGTTTTCAAAATACCGGACAGTTCACTGAAGCTTTCTTT. This gives the protein CASSFQNTGQFTEAFF.

The rearrangement links TRBV5-1 to TRBJ2-1, with TRBD1 identical over 9 bases. The CDR3 is 15 amino acids. Germline lookup yields CDR1 SGHRS and CDR2 YFSETQ. Unmatched junction bases numbered 10, after V lost 0 bases and J lost 12 bases. The CDR3 nucleotides are TGCGCCAGCAGCTTGGAAGGGACAGGGACGTCAGGGCAGTTCTTC. Amino acid sequence: CASSLEGTGTSGQFF.

The CDR3 spells CASSTIAGDNEQFF. The CDR3 region has the DNA TGTGCCAGCAGCACAATAGCGGGGGACAATGAGCAGTTCTTC. This rearrangement joins TRBV11-2 to TRBJ2-1; the match to TRBD2 covers 9 bases. The CDR3 totals 14 residues. The trim removed 5 bases at V and 5 bases at J, leaving 4 bases unmatched. Germline V lookup: CDR1 SGHAT, CDR2 FQNNGV.

CDR3 residues: CASSVAPTSGSSGEQFF. CDR3 sequence (DNA): TGTGCCAGCAGCGTAGCCCCGACTAGCGGGAGTTCGGGTGAGCAGTTCTTC. The V and J genes are TRBV9 and TRBJ2-1; 12 positions agree with TRBD2. This CDR3 comprises 17 residues. V gave up 0 bases and J gave up 9 bases; unmatched junction bases: 10. Per germline, CDR1 SGDLS and CDR2 YYNGEE.

This clone has only one observation. The rearrangement joins TRBV6-1 to TRBJ2-5; TRBD1 matches 8 bases. Germline V gives CDR1 MNHNS, CDR2 SASEGT. This CDR3 comprises 14 residues. The trim removed 8 bases at V and 5 bases at J, leaving 10 bases unmatched. CDR3 region: CASLDRGAAETQYF. For the CDR3, the DNA is TGTGCCAGCCTTGACAGGGGAGCAGCGGAGACCCAGTACTTC.

The J gene is TRBJ1-5, the V gene TRBV19; weak D call: TRBD1 (5 bases). The CDR3 length is 14 residues. Germline V gene sequence: CDR1 LNHDA, CDR2 SQIVND (reference sequence). Trimming stripped 2 bases from V and 3 bases from J, with 8 bases between. CDR3 loop: CASSIQGTNQPQHF. For the CDR3, the DNA is TGTGCCAGTAGTATACAGGGAACCAATCAGCCCCAGCATTTT. The full variable domain, rest sourced from reference TRBV19 and TRBJ1-5, is DGGITQSPKYLFRKEGQNVTLSCEQNLNHDAMYWYRQDPGQGLRLIYYSQIVNDFQKGDIAEGYSVSREKKESFPLTVTSAQKNPTAFYLCASSIQGTNQPQHFGDGTRLSIL.

CDR3 protein: CASSEAAGANTGELFF. CDR3 bases: TGTGCCAGCAGTGAGGCAGCGGGGGCCAACACCGGGGAGCTGTTTTTT. This chain joins TRBV6-1 and TRBJ2-2, with 8 bases that match TRBD2. The CDR3 is 16 residues long. V dropped 3 bases and J dropped 2; count of bases not matched to a gene: 5. CDR1 and CDR2 (germline): MNHNS, SASEGT.

The chain carries TRBV30 and TRBJ1-2, with 7 positions matching TRBD1. Germline CDR1 is GTSNPN and CDR2 is SVGIG (reference sequence). This CDR3 is 13 amino acids long. V gave up 3 bases and J gave up 2 bases; unmatched junction bases: 3. The CDR3 protein is CAWRTGRNYGYTF. The CDR3 nucleotides are TGTGCCTGGAGGACAGGGCGGAACTATGGCTACACCTTC. Full variable domain (missing parts from reference TRBV30 and TRBJ1-2): SQTIHQWPATLVQPVGSPLSLECTVEGTSNPNLYWYRQAAGRGLQLLFYSVGIGQISSEVPQNLSASRPQDRQFILSSKKLLLSDSGFYLCAWRTGRNYGYTFGSGTRLTVV.

The V call is TRBV10-3, the J call TRBJ2-2; 11 positions agree with TRBD2. The length of the CDR3 is 14 residues. V lost 6 bases, J lost 4 bases, and 1 base stayed unmatched. Per the germline V gene, CDR1 is ENHRY and CDR2 is SYGVKD. CDR3 nucleotide sequence: TGTGCCATCAGGGGGACTAGCGGCACCGGGGAGCTGTTTTTT. It translates to CAIRGTSGTGELFF.

The chain combines TRBV9 with TRBJ2-3; TRBD2 aligns across 9 bases. With 0 bases clipped from V and 8 bases from J, the junction kept 10 bases outside the gene matches. Germline lookup yields CDR1 SGDLS and CDR2 YYNGEE. The CDR3 length is 16 residues. CDR3 sequence: CASSVGPSGTSGTQYF. The CDR3 nucleotides are TGTGCCAGCAGCGTAGGTCCTAGCGGGACCTCGGGTACGCAGTATTTT.

The chain couples TRBV5-1 to TRBJ2-1; TRBD2 agrees at 10 bases. With V trimmed by 2 bases and J by 3 bases, 2 bases remained unmatched. There are 15 residues in the CDR3. Per germline, CDR1 SGHRS and CDR2 YFSETQ. For the CDR3, the DNA is TGCGCCAGCAGCTTCCTAGCGGGGGACTACAATGAGCAGTTCTTC. This encodes CASSFLAGDYNEQFF.

This clone has a single count. This chain joins TRBV19 and TRBJ1-5; D is ambiguous. Germline V gene lookup returns CDR1 LNHDA and CDR2 SQIVND (reference sequence). V lost 7 bases and J 0 bases, leaving 4 bases between the germline ends. CDR3 size: 12 residues. Here the CDR3 reads CASTDSNQPQHF. The CDR3 DNA follows: TGTGCCAGTACGGATAGCAATCAGCCCCAGCATTTT.

V gene TRBV30 combines with J gene TRBJ2-3; TRBD2 agrees at 12 bases. CDR1 and CDR2 from the germline V gene are GTSNPN and SVGIG (reference sequence). The V gene end was trimmed by 6 bases and the J gene end by 0 bases; junction bases not matched to a gene: 7. CDR3 length: 16 amino acids. In DNA form, the CDR3 reads TGTGCCTGCCGACTAGCGGGAGTGAAGAGCACAGATACGCAGTATTTT. Its protein is CACRLAGVKSTDTQYF.

The rearrangement links TRBV5-1 to TRBJ2-6; the D is unclear. The germline V gene has CDR1 SGHRS and CDR2 YFSETQ. This CDR3 is 15 amino acids long. V lost 4 bases and J lost 0, with 8 bases in between. The DNA of the CDR3 is TGCGCCAGCAGCCCCCCGGCCTCTGGGGCCAACGTCCTGACTTTC. Translation: CASSPPASGANVLTF.